This T cell receptor beta chain was recovered during a study of cytomegalovirus exposure and HLA in healthy donors. Broader study findings: Reports credit the classifier with highly specific, highly sensitive diagnosis of cytomegalovirus status. There were around 160 TCR beta chains listed as cytomegalovirus-associated.

V lost 3 bases, J lost 0 bases, and 8 bases stayed unmatched. This CDR3 is 16 amino acids long. CDR1 SGHNT and CDR2 YYREEE come from the germline V gene (reference sequence). Worth noting for this clone: Its matching antigen is unknown.

This table comes from immunoSEQ multiplex PCR, and its TCRdb copy is limited to in-frame clones, with some not included. This sample has about 220,000 clones, with roughly 88% found just once. Material: PBMCs. The receptor's source is a woman aged 25 to 39 in good health and CMV-seropositive. J is TRBJ1-2 and V is TRBV5-4, with 7 bases aligning to TRBD1. CDR3 nucleotide sequence: TGTGCCAGCAGCTGGGCAGGGGGAACCTCTAACTATGGCTACACCTTC. It translates to CASSWAGGTSNYGYTF.